This passage covers 30 T cell receptor beta chains from one sample sequenced in a study of breast tumors, draining lymph nodes, adjacent tissues. TCRdb fed the multiplex PCR reads into MiXCR, producing one record per CDR3 protein. Of 120,000 to 150,000 distinct CDR3 sequences in the sample, approximately 32% are singletons; the top ten hold under 2.5%. Breast cancer patients provided tissue from their axillary draining lymph nodes. What was sequenced was axillary lymph node tissue. The receptors stem from a female donor with breast cancer. Some clones in this sample may be carry-over from other donors' samples.

This clonotype was seen more than once but under ten times. This chain links TRBV6-5 with TRBJ2-6; D not resolved. Trimming took 5 bases from V and 0 from J, leaving 8 bases between them. The CDR3 contains 15 residues. The V gene's germline CDR1 is MNHEY and CDR2 SVGAGI. DNA of the CDR3: TGTGCCAGCAGTCACGTCACCTCTGGGGCCAACGTCCTGACTTTC. It specifies CASSHVTSGANVLTF.

This clonotype occurred many times. The chain uses TRBV27 and TRBJ2-1; D possibly corresponds to TRBD1 (6 bases). This CDR3 region has 15 residues. Germline CDR1 reads MNHEY; CDR2 reads SMNVEV (reference sequence). The V gene lost 4 bases and the J gene lost 0 bases, with 10 bases spanning the gap. CDR3 bases: TGTGCCAGCAGTTCAACAGGGAGCTCCTACAATGAGCAGTTCTTC. Its protein is CASSSTGSSYNEQFF.

J is TRBJ1-6 and V is TRBV18, with D unresolved. There are 16 residues in the CDR3. Trimming shortened V by 6 bases and J by 0 bases, and 12 bases separated the two germline ends. The germline CDR1 and CDR2 sequences are KGHSH and LQKENI. CDR3 nucleotide sequence: TGTGCCAGCTCGTTCGGAGGGCACTCCTATAATTCACCCCTCCACTTT. It is translated as CASSFGGHSYNSPLHF.

In regard to this clonotype: A single base separates this from a much larger clone, so it may be a read error. Because it lacks the conserved phenylalanine or tryptophan at the end, this CDR3 is likely a read error. This chain links TRBV28 with TRBJ1-6; D uncertain. V was clipped by 2 bases and J by 9 bases, with 2 bases between them. There are 11 residues in the CDR3. Germline V gives CDR1 MDHEN, CDR2 SYDVKM. The CDR3 bases are TGTGCCAGCAGTTTAGGTTCACCCCTCCACTGT. It translates to CASSLGSPLHC.

At least ten counts were recorded for this clonotype. V and J are TRBV6-5 and TRBJ1-6; TRBD1 aligns across 10 bases. Germline V gene data show CDR1 as MNHEY and CDR2 as SVGAGI. With 5 bases clipped from V and 8 bases from J, the junction kept 3 bases outside the gene matches. This CDR3 has 14 residues. The CDR3: CASSHGTGDSPLHF. CDR3 in DNA: TGTGCCAGCAGTCACGGGACAGGGGATTCACCCCTCCACTTT.

This clonotype was observed at least ten times. The J gene is TRBJ2-7, the V gene TRBV20-1, with 7 bases aligning to TRBD1. The germline gives CDR1 DFQATT, CDR2 SNEGSKA (reference sequence). This CDR3 contains 13 residues. Trimming took 2 bases from V and 2 from J; bases not matched to a gene: 3. CDR3 protein: CSARRQGTYEQYF. CDR3 sequence (DNA): TGCAGTGCTAGACGACAGGGAACCTACGAGCAGTACTTC.

In the case of this clonotype: The junction departs from the called germline gene at one end, perhaps through a read error. The gene calls are TRBV20-1 and TRBJ2-7; weak D call: TRBD1 (6 bases). CDR1 is DFQATT and CDR2 is SNEGSKA in the germline V gene (reference sequence). The CDR3 covers 14 residues. The CDR3 bases are TGCAGTGCTAAACTCGGACAGCCGCCCTCCGAGCAGTGCTTC. Its protein is CSAKLGQPPSEQCF.

Comments on this clonotype: The CDR3 carries no conserved terminal phenylalanine or tryptophan, so it likely arises from a read error. The chain couples TRBV5-8 to TRBJ2-6, with TRBD2 identical over 7 bases. The CDR3 is made up of 15 amino acids. Germline-derived CDR1 and CDR2 are SGHTS and YDEGEE. Trimming removed 4 bases from V and 2 bases from J; junction bases left unmatched: 3. CDR3 loop: CASSPAGAGANVLTL. The CDR3 nucleotides read TGTGCCAGCAGCCCGGCGGGGGCTGGGGCCAACGTCCTGACTCTC.

Concerning this clonotype itself: A read error is likely, as this CDR3 ends without the conserved phenylalanine or tryptophan. CDR3 sequence: CASSFGTTSSGNTIYS. In DNA, the CDR3 is TGCGCCAGCAGTTTCGGGACAACCAGCTCTGGAAACACCATATATTCT. V and J are TRBV5-1 and TRBJ1-3; weak D call: TRBD1 (6 bases). The CDR3 length is 16 residues. V gave up 5 bases and J gave up 0 bases, with 15 bases separating them. The germline CDR1 and CDR2 sequences are SGHRS and YFSETQ.

The sample holds many counts of this clonotype. The J gene is TRBJ2-1, the V gene TRBV28; D unclear. The V end lost 3 bases, the J end lost 6 bases, and 6 bases lay between the germline ends. Germline CDR1 and CDR2: MDHEN and SYDVKM. CDR3 length: 12 residues. Written as DNA, the CDR3 is TGTGCCAGCAGTTTTAACCGCAATGAGCAGTTCTTC. It translates to CASSFNRNEQFF.

Points on this clonotype: A read error may produce the germline difference seen at one junction end. The chain joins TRBV28 to TRBJ1-2; D call uncertain. The CDR3 contains 13 residues. Germline CDR1 and CDR2: MDHEN and SYDVKM. The CDR3 region is CASRPPSSVGYAF. CDR3 DNA sequence: TGTGCCAGCAGACCCCCATCCTCGGTCGGCTACGCCTTC.

In its sample, this clonotype was seen once. The chain uses TRBV19 and TRBJ1-5; 8 bases are a match to TRBD1. Per the germline V gene, CDR1 is LNHDA and CDR2 is SQIVND (reference sequence). CDR3 size: 14 residues. J lost 4 bases, V lost 5 bases, and 4 bases had no gene match. The chain's CDR3 is CASSWTGSNQPQHF. Here the CDR3 DNA reads TGTGCCAGTAGTTGGACAGGGAGTAATCAGCCCCAGCATTTT.

This chain connects TRBV20-1 to TRBJ2-7; TRBD1 aligns across 9 bases. The ends lost 3 bases at V and 6 bases at J; junction bases unmatched: 9. CDR3 length: 14 amino acids. Germline CDR1 and CDR2: DFQATT and SNEGSKA (reference sequence). The CDR3 reads CSASFSQGASEQYF. The CDR3 nucleotides read TGCAGTGCTAGCTTTTCACAGGGGGCGAGCGAGCAGTACTTC.

This clonotype was detected ten times or more. The chain joins TRBV7-2 to TRBJ2-7, with D perhaps being TRBD1 or TRBD2 (5 bases each). Trimming pared 0 bases from V and 2 bases from J, leaving 5 bases between. The CDR3 covers 13 residues. Germline CDR1 is SGHTA and CDR2 is FQGNSA. CDR3 residues: CASSLAGAYEQYV. The CDR3 region has the DNA TGTGCCAGCAGCTTAGCGGGGGCCTACGAGCAGTACGTC.

In its sample, this clonotype was seen many times. This chain joins TRBV7-8 and TRBJ1-5; 7 bases are shared with TRBD1. V lost 3 bases, J lost 3 bases, and 5 bases stayed unmatched. Germline lookup yields CDR1 SGHVS and CDR2 FQNEAQ. The CDR3 is made up of 15 amino acids. CDR3 loop: CASSFDRVDNQPQHF. CDR3 nucleotide sequence: TGTGCCAGCAGCTTCGACAGGGTTGACAATCAGCCCCAGCATTTT.

This clonotype occurred many times. The rearrangement links TRBV6-2 or TRBV6-3 to TRBJ2-2; no definite D call. Germline lookup yields CDR1 MNHEY and CDR2 SVGEGT. The V and J ends lost 6 bases and 5 bases respectively, with 16 bases between them. The CDR3 totals 15 residues. CDR3 DNA sequence: TGTGCCAGCAGGCTGGACGGCTTCAGAACCGGGGAGCTGTTTTTT. This sequence encodes CASRLDGFRTGELFF.

Notes on this clonotype: At one end, the junction sequence differs from germline, possibly due to a read error. This chain uses TRBV9 with TRBJ1-6, with D possibly TRBD1 on 5 matching bases. Per the germline V gene, CDR1 is SGDLS and CDR2 is YYNGEE. CDR3 length equals 15 residues. CDR3 coding DNA: TGTGCCAGCGGCGTAGGGTGGGACTATGATTCACCCCTCCACTTT. It yields the protein CASGVGWDYDSPLHF.

This clonotype was found many times. V gene TRBV7-2 combines with J gene TRBJ1-2, with D hard to call. Trimming shortened V by 3 bases and J by 4 bases, and 9 bases separated the two germline ends. This CDR3 comprises 13 residues. Germline V gives CDR1 SGHTA, CDR2 FQGNSA. In DNA form, the CDR3 reads TGTGCCAGCAGCTTGAATCAAGCCTATGGCTACACCTTC. This codes for CASSLNQAYGYTF.

This sequence joins TRBV29-1 and TRBJ1-1; no reliable D call. Germline V gene data show CDR1 as SQVTM and CDR2 as ANQGSEA. V lost 6 bases and J 2 bases, leaving 4 bases between the germline ends. CDR3 length equals 10 residues. The CDR3 sequence is CSVGNTEAFF. The DNA of the CDR3 is TGCAGCGTAGGAAACACTGAAGCTTTCTTT.

As to this clonotype: A read error may produce the germline difference seen at one junction end. J is TRBJ1-4 and V is TRBV20-1; D unresolved. This CDR3 is 15 amino acids long. CDR1 and CDR2 from the germline V gene are DFQATT and SNEGSKA (reference sequence). This CDR3 reads CSARDFSGRGEKLLF. CDR3 coding DNA: TGCAGTGCTAGGGATTTTTCCGGGCGGGGTGAAAAACTGCTTTTT.

This clonotype has a count of ten or more. This rearrangement joins TRBV18 to TRBJ2-3, with 7 bases that match TRBD1. The CDR3 contains 16 residues. From germline, CDR1 is KGHSH and CDR2 LQKENI. Trimming cost V 4 bases and J 3 bases; bases outside gene matches: 10. The CDR3 bases are TGTGCCAGCTCACTCAAGACAGGGCTGGAAACAGATACGCAGTATTTT. Its protein is CASSLKTGLETDTQYF.

In regard to this clonotype: With a much larger clone just one base away, this may be a read error. J is TRBJ1-2 and V is TRBV6-1; D gene ambiguous. Germline V CDR1 and CDR2: MNHNS, SASEGT. V was trimmed by 7 bases and J by 6 bases, leaving 15 bases between them. This CDR3 spans 13 amino acids. The CDR3 DNA sequence: TGTGCCAGCATCCGCAGTCAGTTCGATGGCTACACCTTC. It specifies CASIRSQFDGYTF.

The chain employs TRBV11-2 and TRBJ1-2, with 7 bases that match TRBD1. The germline V gene encodes CDR1 SGHAT and CDR2 FQNNGV. The ends lost 3 bases at V and 5 bases at J; junction bases unmatched: 3. The CDR3 has 13 residues. CDR3 sequence: CASSFNRGYGYTF. CDR3 sequence (DNA): TGTGCCAGCAGCTTCAACAGGGGTTATGGCTACACCTTC.

This clonotype counts as medium-sized. V usage is TRBV7-8 and J usage is TRBJ1-3, with TRBD1 identical over 8 bases. Germline CDR1 reads SGHVS; CDR2 reads FQNEAQ. CDR3 length: 15 residues. The J segment lost 8 bases and the V segment lost 4 bases, leaving 10 bases of the junction unmatched. Here the CDR3 reads CASSWALTGGDTIYF. CDR3 coding DNA: TGTGCCAGCAGCTGGGCGCTTACAGGGGGGGACACCATATATTTT.

This clonotype was seen just once. V and J are TRBV28 and TRBJ1-2; no definite D call. The CDR3 runs to 12 residues. Trimming pared 11 bases from V and 3 bases from J, leaving 13 bases between. The germline CDR1 and CDR2 sequences are MDHEN and SYDVKM. Written as DNA, the CDR3 is TGTGCCTCAGGTCTGGAGGACTATGGCTACACCTTC. This translates into CASGLEDYGYTF.

Many counts were recorded for this clonotype. This rearrangement joins TRBV11-3 to TRBJ2-1; TRBD2 aligns across 7 bases. This CDR3 comprises 15 residues. J lost 9 bases, V lost 3 bases, and 11 bases had no gene match. CDR1 is SGHNT, CDR2 YENEEA, per germline. The CDR3 region has the DNA TGTGCCAGCAGCTTTAACGGACTAGTTGGTTCTGAGCAGTTCTTC. Translation gives CASSFNGLVGSEQFF.

This clonotype showed up many times. This rearrangement joins TRBV19 to TRBJ1-6; the match to TRBD1 covers 9 bases. Germline V CDR1 and CDR2: LNHDA, SQIVND (reference sequence). This CDR3 is 15 amino acids long. Trimming removed 4 bases from V and 9 bases from J; junction bases left unmatched: 7. This CDR3 is CASSTTGTGLSPLHF. CDR3 sequence (DNA): TGTGCCAGTAGTACAACCGGGACAGGGCTTTCACCCCTCCACTTT.

The chain carries TRBV2 and TRBJ2-3; D remains ambiguous. Between the trimmed V and J ends, which lost 0 bases and 8 bases, there was a span of 12 bases. Germline V gives CDR1 SNHLY, CDR2 FYNNEI. The CDR3 runs to 14 residues. The CDR3 sequence: CASSEASGWGTQYF. DNA of the CDR3: TGTGCCAGCAGTGAAGCAAGTGGGTGGGGTACGCAGTATTTT.

The CDR3 coding sequence is TGTGCCAGCAGTCTCGGCGGGGGGGCAGGGACCCAGTACTTC. As protein: CASSLGGGAGTQYF. V usage is TRBV6-2 or TRBV6-3 and J usage is TRBJ2-5; 9 bases match TRBD2. The CDR3 is made up of 14 amino acids. The germline CDR1 and CDR2 sequences are MNHEY and SVGEGT. V lost 5 bases, J lost 7 bases, and 8 bases stayed unmatched.

For this clonotype: A read error may be the cause here, since a much bigger clone is one base away. The chain has TRBV20-1 and TRBJ2-7; D not resolved. CDR1 is DFQATT, CDR2 SNEGSKA, per germline (reference sequence). CDR3 size: 12 residues. The CDR3 nucleotides are TGCAGTGCCACACGGCCCGGCCACGAGCCGTACTTC. This encodes CSATRPGHEPYF.